The source of this T cell receptor (beta chain) is a study of blood T cell repertoires in COVID-19. Study-level background: The origin of the acute and convalescent COVID-19 samples was the United States, Italy and Spain. PBMCs, B-cell-depleted T cells, or T cells provided the cDNA or gDNA that made up the material.

A total of 13 residues make up the CDR3, ends included. Germline lookup yields CDR1 SGHAT and CDR2 FQNNGV. This clone was observed once. The DNA is omitted, as the CDR3 cannot be located on it reliably, and the CDR3 follows TCRdb's listing. Original handling: It was from reference gene primer amplification that nucleated cell counts were estimated. Sequencing used immunoSEQ multiplex PCR; TCRdb keeps in-frame clones, though not all of them. For V, J and clone size, that table is used; D and trimming come from the DNA. Of under 250,000 clones listed, about nine tenths are singletons. This clonotype was obtained from a woman younger than 45 with COVID-19, enrolled during active disease. The chain uses TRBV11-2 and TRBJ2-4; the table names TRBD2, a call not compared with the DNA. Specimen: peripheral blood. CDR3 in amino acids: CASLRAGGNIQYF.